The 10 T cell receptor beta chains given below trace back to one sample, sequenced in a study of identical twins. TCRdb independently ran MiXCR on the 5' RACE reads; one entry per CDR3 protein. This table has some 96,000 distinct CDR3 sequences, about 5.6% appearing once. Source material: memory T cells sorted from blood. The receptors shown here come from a woman aged 45-60 years in good health.

This clonotype was counted only a few times. The V and J genes are TRBV12-3 or TRBV12-4 and TRBJ2-2, with 9 bases that match TRBD1. The trim removed 1 base at V and 6 bases at J, leaving 12 bases unmatched. The CDR3 totals 18 residues. For the CDR3, the DNA is TGTGCCAGCAGTTTAGAGAACCGCGGGACAGGGTCTCCCGGGGAGCTGTTTTTT. It yields the protein CASSLENRGTGSPGELFF.

This clonotype was recorded a few times. Germline and junction disagree at one end, which may indicate a read error. This chain joins TRBV2 and TRBJ2-1; D remains unclear. This CDR3 has 11 amino acids. Germline V gene sequence: CDR1 SNHLY, CDR2 FYNNEI. The chain's CDR3 is CASSERLARIF. In nucleotides, the CDR3 is TGTGCCAGCAGTGAGAGGTTAGCCCGGATCTTC.

The table lists this clonotype with many counts. The chain employs TRBV5-1 and TRBJ2-5; TRBD1 agrees at 8 bases. This CDR3 is built from 15 residues. The junction had 9 bases not matched to a gene; V was cut back by 7 bases and J by 1 base. Looked up from germline, CDR1 is SGHRS and CDR2 is YFSETQ. The CDR3 sequence is CASVTGQVFQETQYF. Here the CDR3 DNA reads TGCGCCAGCGTGACGGGACAGGTCTTCCAAGAGACCCAGTACTTC.

The rearrangement links TRBV12-3 or TRBV12-4 to TRBJ2-1; 7 positions agree with TRBD2. The V and J ends lost 6 bases and 8 bases, in that order; junction bases with no gene match: 7. This CDR3 contains 13 residues. CDR3 coding DNA: TGTGCCAGCAGGCAAAGCGGGAAAGATGAGCAGTTCTTC. Translation gives CASRQSGKDEQFF.

This chain links TRBV29-1 with TRBJ1-5, with TRBD1 identical over 7 bases. V lost 5 bases and J lost 10; bases outside the gene matches: 11. Germline values: CDR1 SQVTM, CDR2 ANQGSEA. The CDR3 loop spans 13 amino acids. Written as DNA, the CDR3 is TGCAGCGTTCATTTGACAGGGAGTGGACCCCAGCATTTT. It encodes CSVHLTGSGPQHF. The entire variable domain, with the rest obtained from reference TRBV29-1 and TRBJ1-5, is as follows: SAVISQKPSRDICQRGTSLTIQCQVDSQVTMMFWYRQQPGQSLTLIATANQGSEATYESGFVIDKFPISRPNLTFSTLTVSNMSPEDSSIYLCSVHLTGSGPQHFGDGTRLSIL.

This clonotype was picked up many times. The chain has TRBV15 and TRBJ2-5, with D tentatively TRBD2 (5 bases). The germline gives CDR1 LNHNV, CDR2 YYDKDF (reference sequence). This CDR3 has 15 residues. V was shortened by 4 bases and J by 3 bases, with 15 bases between the two germline ends. DNA for the CDR3: TGTGCCACCAGCACAAGACGAGGGCGTGAAGAGACCCAGTACTTC. Encoded protein: CATSTRRGREETQYF. Variable domain in full (rest from reference TRBV15 and TRBJ2-5): DAMVIQNPRYQVTQFGKPVTLSCSQTLNHNVMYWYQQKSSQAPKLLFHYYDKDFNNEADTPDNFQSRRPNTSFCFLDIRSPGLGDTAMYLCATSTRRGREETQYFGPGTRLLVL.

The chain combines TRBV20-1 with TRBJ2-7; D is unresolved. CDR1 is DFQATT and CDR2 is SNEGSKA in the germline V gene (reference sequence). Trimming left V 1 base short and J 6 bases short, with 13 bases between. The CDR3 consists of 13 residues. The CDR3 loop is CSARVPRVPEQYF. CDR3 sequence (DNA): TGCAGTGCTAGAGTCCCTAGGGTCCCCGAGCAGTACTTC.

This clonotype has at least ten counts. The V and J genes are TRBV3-1 and TRBJ1-1; D gene uncertain. The CDR3 is 14 residues long. CDR1 is LGHDT and CDR2 is YNNKEL in the germline V gene (reference sequence). Trimming took off 1 base at V and 1 base at J, with 7 bases between the two ends. In DNA, the CDR3 is TGTGCCAGCAGCCAAGGCGCGAAGAACACTGAAGCTTTCTTT. Its translation: CASSQGAKNTEAFF.

Many counts were recorded for this clonotype. The chain employs TRBV6-6 and TRBJ2-1, with 7 bases identical to TRBD2. From germline, CDR1 is MNHNY and CDR2 SVGAGI (reference sequence). V shed 2 bases, J shed 7 bases, and the junction held 8 bases outside the gene matches. The CDR3 is made up of 15 amino acids. The DNA for the CDR3 is TGTGCCAGCAGTTACATGGCGGGAGATAAAAATGAGCAGTTCTTC. Amino acid sequence: CASSYMAGDKNEQFF.

The table lists this clonotype with many counts. The chain uses TRBV5-1 and TRBJ2-7; D is unresolved. V was cut by 5 bases and J by 2 bases, with 14 bases left in between. Germline CDR1 and CDR2: SGHRS and YFSETQ. The CDR3 sequence is 14 residues long. The CDR3 DNA follows: TGCGCCAGCAGAAGAGAAGAGTCGGCCTACGAGCAGTACTTC. Its translation is CASRREESAYEQYF. Drawing the rest from reference TRBV5-1 and TRBJ2-7, the complete variable domain is KAGVTQTPRYLIKTRGQQVTLSCSPISGHRSVSWYQQTPGQGLQFLFEYFSETQRNKGNFPGRFSGRQFSNSRSEMNVSTLELGDSALYLCASRREESAYEQYFGPGTRLTVT.